One and the same sample provided the 22 T cell receptor beta chains below, sequenced in a study of blood T cell repertoires in COVID-19. Some clones are missing from TCRdb's copy, which holds only in-frame ones; the method was immunoSEQ multiplex PCR. The sample consists of 200,000 to 250,000 clones, around 88% of them appearing once. Material: peripheral blood. Every receptor here comes from a woman aged 80 or over with COVID-19, enrolled during active disease.

The rearrangement links TRBV2 to TRBJ2-1; the D gene is possibly TRBD2 (7 bases). The germline V and J ends were trimmed by 2 bases and 11 bases, with 10 bases remaining between them. CDR1 and CDR2 from the germline V gene are SNHLY and FYNNEI. The CDR3 is made up of 12 amino acids. CDR3 protein: CASSETGGQQFF. CDR3 coding DNA: TGTGCCAGCAGTGAAACCGGGGGGCAGCAGTTCTTC.

This clone was recorded a few times. V gene TRBV5-1 combines with J gene TRBJ2-5; a possible D gene is TRBD1 (6 bases). Germline CDR1 and CDR2: SGHRS and YFSETQ. This CDR3 is 15 amino acids long. Trimming took off 0 bases at V and 1 base at J, with 10 bases between the two ends. CDR3 sequence: CASSLVATGQETQYF. The CDR3, as DNA: TGCGCCAGCAGCTTGGTGGCGACAGGCCAAGAGACCCAGTACTTC.

This chain joins TRBV29-1 and TRBJ2-3, with a weak D call TRBD1 (5 bases). This CDR3 is 12 amino acids long. V lost 3 bases, J lost 6 bases, and 10 bases lay in between. Per the germline V gene, CDR1 is SQVTM and CDR2 is ANQGSEA. The CDR3: CSVDLPGDTQYF. As DNA, the CDR3 is TGCAGCGTTGACCTGCCAGGGGATACGCAGTATTTT.

The genes are TRBV28 and TRBJ2-2, with no clear D. Germline V gene lookup returns CDR1 MDHEN and CDR2 SYDVKM. Trimming cost V 5 bases and J 2 bases, with 6 bases left between them. The CDR3 consists of 13 residues. The CDR3 coding sequence is TGTGCCAGCAGTACGACAAACACCGGGGAGCTGTTTTTT. It specifies CASSTTNTGELFF. Filled out from reference TRBV28 and TRBJ2-2, the complete variable domain reads DVKVTQSSRYLVKRTGEKVFLECVQDMDHENMFWYRQDPGLGLRLIYFSYDVKMKEKGDIPEGYSVSREKKERFSLILESASTNQTSMYLCASSTTNTGELFFGEGSRLTVL.

The chain is built from TRBV27 and TRBJ2-5; 7 bases are a match to TRBD1. The CDR3 runs to 14 residues. V dropped 1 base and J dropped 3; count of bases not matched to a gene: 2. CDR1 is MNHEY and CDR2 is SMNVEV in the germline V gene (reference sequence). The chain's CDR3 is CASSLWGTEETQYF. For the CDR3, the DNA is TGTGCCAGCAGTTTATGGGGGACAGAAGAGACCCAGTACTTC.

J is TRBJ1-1 and V is TRBV28, with D unclear. V gave up 9 bases and J gave up 0 bases, with 17 bases separating them. Germline-derived CDR1 and CDR2 are MDHEN and SYDVKM. This CDR3 comprises 15 residues. CDR3 DNA: TGTGCCAGTCGGGAGGCAGGACTGGTGAACACTGAAGCTTTCTTT. This sequence encodes CASREAGLVNTEAFF. The full variable domain, completed using reference TRBV28 and TRBJ1-1, is DVKVTQSSRYLVKRTGEKVFLECVQDMDHENMFWYRQDPGLGLRLIYFSYDVKMKEKGDIPEGYSVSREKKERFSLILESASTNQTSMYLCASREAGLVNTEAFFGQGTRLTVV.

CDR3: CASSVEGQGFEQFF. The CDR3 nucleotides are TGTGCCAGCAGCGTAGAGGGACAGGGGTTTGAGCAGTTCTTC. The V gene is TRBV9, the J gene TRBJ2-1; TRBD1 matches 10 bases. V dropped 0 bases and J dropped 9; count of bases not matched to a gene: 3. Germline CDR1 reads SGDLS; CDR2 reads YYNGEE. The CDR3 runs 14 residues.

The chain has TRBV27 and TRBJ2-5; the D gene is possibly TRBD2 (5 bases). CDR1 is MNHEY and CDR2 is SMNVEV in the germline V gene (reference sequence). The CDR3 has 16 amino acids. Trimming cost V 4 bases and J 3 bases, with 18 bases left between them. The CDR3 loop reads CASSSLSLGEKETQYF. The DNA for the CDR3 is TGTGCCAGCAGTTCCCTGTCACTAGGCGAGAAAGAGACCCAGTACTTC.

The rearrangement links TRBV30 to TRBJ2-1; TRBD2 aligns across 7 bases. The ends lost 4 bases at V and 0 bases at J; junction bases unmatched: 3. Germline assignment: CDR1 GTSNPN and CDR2 SVGIG (reference sequence). This CDR3 has 14 amino acids. CDR3 nucleotides: TGTGCCTGGACTACGGGGGGCTCCTACAATGAGCAGTTCTTC. This gives the protein CAWTTGGSYNEQFF.

The DNA of the CDR3 is TGTGCCAGCAGCTGGGACAGGGACGGAAATTCACCCCTCCACTTT. It encodes CASSWDRDGNSPLHF. The J gene is TRBJ1-6, the V gene TRBV7-9; TRBD1 aligns across 9 bases. The germline gives CDR1 SEHNR, CDR2 FQNEAQ (reference sequence). The junction had 5 bases not matched to a gene; V was cut back by 4 bases and J by 7 bases. This CDR3 region has 15 residues.

The J gene is TRBJ1-1, the V gene TRBV2, with D perhaps matching TRBD1 (6 bases). This CDR3 has 14 residues. Germline V CDR1 and CDR2: SNHLY, FYNNEI. Trimming took 5 bases from V and 0 from J, leaving 10 bases between them. The CDR3 sequence is CASSPGGLNTEAFF. CDR3 sequence (DNA): TGTGCCAGCAGTCCGGGGGGCCTGAACACTGAAGCTTTCTTT.

The CDR3 protein is CAWMRGPDTQYF. As DNA, the CDR3 is TGTGCCTGGATGCGGGGGCCAGATACGCAGTATTTT. The chain carries TRBV30 and TRBJ2-3, with a tentative D call TRBD2 (7 bases). Trimming removed 4 bases at V and 4 bases at J, with 9 bases between. The CDR3 loop spans 12 amino acids. The germline V gene encodes CDR1 GTSNPN and CDR2 SVGIG (reference sequence). The full variable domain, in which reference TRBV30 and TRBJ2-3 provide the parts outside the CDR3, is SQTIHQWPATLVQPVGSPLSLECTVEGTSNPNLYWYRQAAGRGLQLLFYSVGIGQISSEVPQNLSASRPQDRQFILSSKKLLLSDSGFYLCAWMRGPDTQYFGPGTRLTVL.

The rearrangement joins TRBV4-1 to TRBJ1-1, with a possible D match to TRBD1 (5 bases). Germline lookup yields CDR1 MGHRA and CDR2 YSYEKL. The CDR3 consists of 15 residues. V was trimmed by 4 bases and J by 0 bases, leaving 12 bases between them. The CDR3 DNA is TGCGCCAGCAGCCCGTCGGGGGGGATGAACACTGAAGCTTTCTTT. It specifies CASSPSGGMNTEAFF.

The chain is built from TRBV7-9 and TRBJ2-1; D perhaps matches TRBD2 (6 bases). CDR3 length: 15 amino acids. The germline V gene has CDR1 SEHNR and CDR2 FQNEAQ (reference sequence). V lost 6 bases to trimming and J lost 2 bases, with 14 bases between them. CDR3 sequence: CASSFGTPAYNEQFF. DNA for the CDR3: TGTGCCAGCAGTTTCGGGACTCCCGCCTACAATGAGCAGTTCTTC.

The J gene is TRBJ1-3, the V gene TRBV4-1; D is possibly TRBD1 (5 bases). From germline, CDR1 is MGHRA and CDR2 YSYEKL. V gave up 0 bases and J gave up 4 bases, with 10 bases separating them. The CDR3 length is 15 residues. This CDR3 reads CASSQDPGGGNTIYF. The CDR3 region has the DNA TGCGCCAGCAGCCAAGATCCGGGGGGAGGAAACACCATATATTTT.

This sequence joins TRBV2 and TRBJ2-3, with TRBD2 as a possible D gene (6 bases). CDR3 size: 12 residues. Germline-derived CDR1 and CDR2 are SNHLY and FYNNEI. V was pared by 9 bases and J by 4 bases, with 11 bases between. CDR3 loop: CASRAGPDTQYF. CDR3 sequence (DNA): TGTGCCAGTCGGGCGGGGCCAGATACGCAGTATTTT.

On this clone: At the DNA level, this CDR3 is encoded by other sequences in the same sample as well. J is TRBJ2-1 and V is TRBV19, with D tentatively TRBD1 (6 bases). The CDR3 sequence is 12 residues long. V lost 4 bases and J 7 bases, leaving 8 bases between the germline ends. Germline assignment: CDR1 LNHDA and CDR2 SQIVND (reference sequence). DNA of the CDR3: TGTGCCAGTAGTACCCAGGGGAATGAGCAGTTCTTC. It encodes CASSTQGNEQFF.

This chain joins TRBV10-3 and TRBJ2-3; 7 bases map to TRBD2. Trimming took 4 bases from V and 0 from J; bases not matched to a gene: 4. Germline CDR1 ENHRY, CDR2 SYGVKD. The CDR3 totals 15 residues. The CDR3 coding sequence is TGTGCCATCAGTGTGGGGGGGACTAGCACAGATACGCAGTATTTT. Protein product: CAISVGGTSTDTQYF.

The chain recombines TRBV6-5 with TRBJ1-2; D ambiguous. In germline, CDR1 is MNHEY, CDR2 SVGAGI. V was shortened by 2 bases and J by 10 bases, with 17 bases between the two germline ends. The CDR3 length is 14 residues. The CDR3 loop is CASSYDNTFRHYTF. The CDR3 DNA reads TGTGCCAGCAGTTACGACAACACATTCAGGCACTACACCTTC.

This sequence joins TRBV28 and TRBJ2-1, with no clear D. The CDR3 covers 14 residues. Between the trimmed V and J ends, which lost 3 bases and 6 bases, there was a span of 12 bases. Per germline, CDR1 MDHEN and CDR2 SYDVKM. The DNA for the CDR3 is TGTGCCAGCAGTTTGAGTCAGGTCACCAATGAGCAGTTCTTC. Its translation is CASSLSQVTNEQFF.

About this clone itself: An end of the junction differs from the germline gene, which may be a read error. The V gene is TRBV3-1 (or the pseudogene TRBV3-2), the J gene TRBJ2-1; no clear D. This CDR3 comprises 13 residues. Germline assignment: CDR1 LGHDT and CDR2 YNNKEL (reference sequence). The CDR3 DNA reads TGTGCCAGCAGCCCGACTCGTTACAATAAGCAGTTCTTC. It is translated as CASSPTRYNKQFF.

This clone occurred a few times. The chain couples TRBV6-2 or TRBV6-3 to TRBJ1-1, with a possible D match to TRBD1 (6 bases). V shed 0 bases and J shed 0 bases, with 14 bases lying between them. Germline V gene sequence: CDR1 MNHEY, CDR2 SVGEGT. The CDR3 runs to 17 residues. The CDR3 DNA sequence: TGTGCCAGCAGTTACTCGAGGGGGGGGTACATGAACACTGAAGCTTTCTTT. It specifies CASSYSRGGYMNTEAFF.